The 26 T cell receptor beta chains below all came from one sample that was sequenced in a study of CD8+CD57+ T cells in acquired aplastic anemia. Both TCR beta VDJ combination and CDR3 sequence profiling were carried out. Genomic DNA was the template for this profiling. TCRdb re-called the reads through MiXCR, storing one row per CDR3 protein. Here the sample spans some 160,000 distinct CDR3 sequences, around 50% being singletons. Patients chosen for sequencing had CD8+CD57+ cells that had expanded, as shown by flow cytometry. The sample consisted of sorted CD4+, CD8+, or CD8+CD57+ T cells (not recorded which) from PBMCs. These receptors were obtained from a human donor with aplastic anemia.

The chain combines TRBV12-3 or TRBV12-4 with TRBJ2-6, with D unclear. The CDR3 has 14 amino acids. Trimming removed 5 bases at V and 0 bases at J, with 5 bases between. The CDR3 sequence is CASSPYSGANVLTF. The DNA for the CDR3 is TGTGCCAGCAGTCCTTACTCTGGGGCCAACGTCCTGACTTTC.

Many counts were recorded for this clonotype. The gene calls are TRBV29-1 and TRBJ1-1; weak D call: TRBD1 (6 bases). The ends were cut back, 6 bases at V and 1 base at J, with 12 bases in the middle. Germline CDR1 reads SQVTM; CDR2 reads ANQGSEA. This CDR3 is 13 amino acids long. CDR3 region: CSVPGQPNTEAFF. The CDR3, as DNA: TGCAGCGTACCCGGACAGCCGAACACTGAAGCTTTCTTT.

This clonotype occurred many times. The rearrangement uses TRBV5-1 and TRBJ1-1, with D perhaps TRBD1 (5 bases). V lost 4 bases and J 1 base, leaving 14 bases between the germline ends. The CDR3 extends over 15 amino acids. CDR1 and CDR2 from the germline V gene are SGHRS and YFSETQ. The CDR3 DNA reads TGCGCCAGCAGCCCGGACATGGGGAGGAACACTGAAGCTTTCTTT. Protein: CASSPDMGRNTEAFF. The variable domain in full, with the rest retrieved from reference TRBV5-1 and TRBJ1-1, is KAGVTQTPRYLIKTRGQQVTLSCSPISGHRSVSWYQQTPGQGLQFLFEYFSETQRNKGNFPGRFSGRQFSNSRSEMNVSTLELGDSALYLCASSPDMGRNTEAFFGQGTRLTVV.

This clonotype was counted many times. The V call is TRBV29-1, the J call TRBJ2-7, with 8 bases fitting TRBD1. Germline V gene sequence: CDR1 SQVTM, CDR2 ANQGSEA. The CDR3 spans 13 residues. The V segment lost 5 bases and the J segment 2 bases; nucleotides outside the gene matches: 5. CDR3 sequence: CSVSRTGPYEQYF. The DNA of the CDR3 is TGCAGCGTTTCCCGGACAGGGCCCTACGAGCAGTACTTC.

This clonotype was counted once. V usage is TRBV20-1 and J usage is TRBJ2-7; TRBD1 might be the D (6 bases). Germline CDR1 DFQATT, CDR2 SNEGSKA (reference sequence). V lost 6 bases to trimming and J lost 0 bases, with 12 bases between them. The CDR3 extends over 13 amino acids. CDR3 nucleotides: TGCAGTGCCACCCCGGACAGCTCCTACGAGCAGTACTTC. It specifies CSATPDSSYEQYF.

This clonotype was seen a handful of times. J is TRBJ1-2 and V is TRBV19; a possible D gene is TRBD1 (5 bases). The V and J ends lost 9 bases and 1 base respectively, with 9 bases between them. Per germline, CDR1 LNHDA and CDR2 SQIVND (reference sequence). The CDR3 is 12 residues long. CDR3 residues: CASRDLNYGYTF. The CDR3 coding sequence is TGTGCCAGCCGGGACCTTAACTATGGCTACACCTTC.

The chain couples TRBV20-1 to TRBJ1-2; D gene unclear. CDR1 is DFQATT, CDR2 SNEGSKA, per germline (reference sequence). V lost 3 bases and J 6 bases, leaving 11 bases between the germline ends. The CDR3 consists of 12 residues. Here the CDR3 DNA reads TGCAGTGCTAGTCGGGGTGGGGATGGCTACACCTTC. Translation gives CSASRGGDGYTF.

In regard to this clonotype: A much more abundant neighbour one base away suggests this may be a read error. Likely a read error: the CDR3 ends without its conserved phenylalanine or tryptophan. This CDR3 reads CASSWAGGQETQYL. The CDR3 coding sequence is TGTGCCAGCAGTTGGGCGGGAGGGCAAGAGACCCAGTACCTC. The chain combines TRBV6-2 or TRBV6-3 with TRBJ2-5; TRBD2 aligns across 9 bases. This CDR3 is 14 amino acids long. Trimming cost V 4 bases and J 2 bases; bases outside gene matches: 2. Germline lookup yields CDR1 MNHEY and CDR2 SVGEGT.

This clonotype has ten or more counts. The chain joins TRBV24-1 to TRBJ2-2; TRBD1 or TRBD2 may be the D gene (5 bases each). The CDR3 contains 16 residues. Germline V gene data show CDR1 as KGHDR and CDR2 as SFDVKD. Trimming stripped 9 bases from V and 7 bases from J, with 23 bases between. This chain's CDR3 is CATGDPGTPFSGELFF. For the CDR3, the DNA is TGTGCCACCGGGGACCCGGGCACACCCTTTAGCGGGGAGCTGTTTTTT.

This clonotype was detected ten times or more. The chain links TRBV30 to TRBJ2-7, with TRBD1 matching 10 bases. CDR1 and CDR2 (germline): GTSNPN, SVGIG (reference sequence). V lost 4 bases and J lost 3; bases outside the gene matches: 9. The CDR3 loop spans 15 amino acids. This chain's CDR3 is CAWTDRGRGVYEQYF. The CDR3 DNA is TGTGCCTGGACCGACAGGGGGCGCGGGGTCTACGAGCAGTACTTC.

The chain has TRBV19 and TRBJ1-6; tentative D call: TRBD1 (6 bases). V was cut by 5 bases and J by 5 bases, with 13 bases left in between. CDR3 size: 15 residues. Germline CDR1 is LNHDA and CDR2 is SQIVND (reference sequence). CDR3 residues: CASSPGTPDNSPLHF. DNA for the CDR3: TGTGCCAGTAGTCCCGGGACACCAGATAATTCACCCCTCCACTTT.

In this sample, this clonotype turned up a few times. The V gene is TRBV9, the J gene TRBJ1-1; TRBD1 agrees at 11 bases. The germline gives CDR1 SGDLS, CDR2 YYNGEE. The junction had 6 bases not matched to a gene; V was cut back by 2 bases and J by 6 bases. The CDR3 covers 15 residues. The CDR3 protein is CASSVGGQGVSEAFF. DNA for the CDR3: TGTGCCAGCAGCGTCGGGGGACAGGGGGTTTCTGAAGCTTTCTTT.

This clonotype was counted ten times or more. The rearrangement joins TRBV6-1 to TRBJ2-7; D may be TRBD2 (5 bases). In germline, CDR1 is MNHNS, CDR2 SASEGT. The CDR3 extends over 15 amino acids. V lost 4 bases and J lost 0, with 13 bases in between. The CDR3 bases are TGTGCCAGCAGTGCTACTAGGTTGAGCTCCTACGAGCAGTACTTC. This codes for CASSATRLSSYEQYF.

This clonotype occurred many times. In DNA, the CDR3 is TGTGCCAGCAGCTTATCCCCCCTGGGGGGGCCAGGTCAGCCCCAGCATTTT. It yields the protein CASSLSPLGGPGQPQHF. The rearrangement uses TRBV7-2 and TRBJ1-5; a weak D match, TRBD1 (6 bases). CDR1 and CDR2 from the germline V gene are SGHTA and FQGNSA. Trimming cost V 2 bases and J 6 bases, with 20 bases left between them. The CDR3 has 17 residues.

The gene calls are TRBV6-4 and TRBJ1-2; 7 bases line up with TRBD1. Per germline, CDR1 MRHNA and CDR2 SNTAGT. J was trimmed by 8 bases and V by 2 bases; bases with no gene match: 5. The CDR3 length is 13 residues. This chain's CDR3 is CASSDEGAGGYTF. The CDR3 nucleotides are TGTGCCAGCAGTGACGAGGGGGCCGGCGGCTACACCTTC.

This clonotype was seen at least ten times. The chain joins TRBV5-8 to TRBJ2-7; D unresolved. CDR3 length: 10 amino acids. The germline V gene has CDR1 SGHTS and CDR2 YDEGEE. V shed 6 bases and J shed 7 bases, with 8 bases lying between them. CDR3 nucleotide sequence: TGTGCCAGCACCGGGTTAGAGCAGTACTTC. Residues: CASTGLEQYF. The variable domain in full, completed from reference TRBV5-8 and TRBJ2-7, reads EAGVTQSPTHLIKTRGQQATLRCSPISGHTSVYWYQQALGLGLQFLLWYDEGEERNRGNFPPRFSGRQFPNYSSELNVNALELEDSALYLCASTGLEQYFGPGTRLTVT.

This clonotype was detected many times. In nucleotides, the CDR3 is TGCAGTGCCGCACGGTTAGGACAGGGGGCCTACGAGCAGTACTTC. Protein product: CSAARLGQGAYEQYF. The chain is built from TRBV20-1 and TRBJ2-7; the match to TRBD1 covers 10 bases. The CDR3 has 15 residues. The ends lost 6 bases at V and 2 bases at J; junction bases unmatched: 10. From germline, CDR1 is DFQATT and CDR2 SNEGSKA (reference sequence).

CDR3 residues: CSARASGRADTQYF. The DNA of the CDR3 is TGCAGTGCGAGGGCCAGCGGGAGGGCAGATACGCAGTATTTT. V gene TRBV20-1 combines with J gene TRBJ2-3; 10 nucleotides line up with TRBD2. There are 14 residues in the CDR3. J lost 4 bases, V lost 6 bases, and 7 bases had no gene match. The V gene's germline CDR1 is DFQATT and CDR2 SNEGSKA (reference sequence).

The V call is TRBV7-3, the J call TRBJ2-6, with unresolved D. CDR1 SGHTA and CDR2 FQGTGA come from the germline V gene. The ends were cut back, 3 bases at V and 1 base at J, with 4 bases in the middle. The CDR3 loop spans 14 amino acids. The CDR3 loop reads CASSFLSGANVLTF. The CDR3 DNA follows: TGTGCCAGCAGCTTCCTTTCTGGGGCCAACGTCCTGACTTTC.

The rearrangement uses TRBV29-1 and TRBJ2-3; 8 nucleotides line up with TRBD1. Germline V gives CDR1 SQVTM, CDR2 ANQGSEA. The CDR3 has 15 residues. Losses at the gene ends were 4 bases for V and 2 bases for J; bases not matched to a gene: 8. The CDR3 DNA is TGCAGCGTTGCCAACGGACAGGGAATCACAGATACGCAGTATTTT. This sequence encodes CSVANGQGITDTQYF.

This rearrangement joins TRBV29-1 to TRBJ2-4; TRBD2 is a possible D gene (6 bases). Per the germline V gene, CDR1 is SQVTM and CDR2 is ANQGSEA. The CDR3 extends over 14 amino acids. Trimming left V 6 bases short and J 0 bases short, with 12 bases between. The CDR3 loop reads CSVAEGTAKNIQYF. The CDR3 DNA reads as TGCAGCGTCGCGGAGGGAACAGCCAAAAACATTCAGTACTTC.

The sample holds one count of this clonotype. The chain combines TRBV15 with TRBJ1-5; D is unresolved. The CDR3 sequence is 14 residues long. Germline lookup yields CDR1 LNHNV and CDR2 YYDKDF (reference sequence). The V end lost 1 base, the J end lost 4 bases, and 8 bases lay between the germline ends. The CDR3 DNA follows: TGTGCCACCAGCAGAGCGGCCCCGAATCAGCCCCAGCATTTT. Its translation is CATSRAAPNQPQHF.

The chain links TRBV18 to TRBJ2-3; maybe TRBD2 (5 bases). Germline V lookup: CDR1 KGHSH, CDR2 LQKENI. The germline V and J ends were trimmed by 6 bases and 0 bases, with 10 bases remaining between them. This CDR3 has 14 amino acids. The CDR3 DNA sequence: TGTGCCAGCTCCCAGAGGGAGAGCACAGATACGCAGTATTTT. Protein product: CASSQRESTDTQYF. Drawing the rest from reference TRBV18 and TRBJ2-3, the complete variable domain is NAGVMQNPRHLVRRRGQEARLRCSPMKGHSHVYWYRQLPEEGLKFMVYLQKENIIDESGMPKERFSAEFPKEGPSILRIQQVVRGDSAAYFCASSQRESTDTQYFGPGTRLTVL.

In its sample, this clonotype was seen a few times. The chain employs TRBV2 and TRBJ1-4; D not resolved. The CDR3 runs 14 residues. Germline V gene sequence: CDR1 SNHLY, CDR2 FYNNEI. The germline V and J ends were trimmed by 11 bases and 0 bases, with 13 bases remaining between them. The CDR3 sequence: CAGARTTTNEKLFF. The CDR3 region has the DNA TGTGCCGGAGCCAGGACCACAACTAATGAAAAACTGTTTTTT.

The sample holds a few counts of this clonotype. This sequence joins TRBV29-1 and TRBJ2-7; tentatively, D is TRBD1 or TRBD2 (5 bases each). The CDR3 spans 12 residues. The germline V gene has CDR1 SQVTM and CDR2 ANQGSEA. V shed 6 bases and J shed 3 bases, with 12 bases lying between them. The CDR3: CSVGQSGYEQYF. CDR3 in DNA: TGCAGCGTGGGGCAAAGCGGCTACGAGCAGTACTTC.

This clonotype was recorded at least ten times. CDR3 region: CASGGGANTGELFF. CDR3 bases: TGTGCCAGCGGGGGCGGCGCGAACACCGGGGAGCTGTTTTTT. This chain connects TRBV9 to TRBJ2-2; maybe TRBD1 (6 bases). CDR3 size: 14 residues. Trimming removed 7 bases at V and 0 bases at J, with 10 bases between. Germline V CDR1 and CDR2: SGDLS, YYNGEE.